A selection of T cell receptor beta chains follows, all from one sample in a study of shared clonotypes between healthy human individuals. Here immunoSEQ multiplex PCR was the method, and the copy in TCRdb shows in-frame clones only, minus some. The sample records some 740,000 clones, nearly 95% being singletons. Sample: naive CD8+ T cells sorted from blood. The receptors here all came from a man aged 25 to 40 in good health. Each CDR3 is given with its conserved first and last residue. Fields, in order: J gene, D gene, clone size, V gene, CDR3 DNA, CDR3 protein. D genes are given only for firm matches. Clone size is given for some rows only: seen once, a few or many times, or a class if the clone is expanded.

TRBJ2-1 | - | - | TRBV27 | TGTGCCAGCAGTTTGCTAGCTGGGGCCAATGAGCAGTTCTTC | CASSLLAGANEQFF
TRBJ2-7 | - | - | TRBV27 | TGTGCCAGGACTGCGACCGCTAGAAATGTCCCTGGCGAGCAGTACTTC | CARTATARNVPGEQYF
TRBJ2-2 | TRBD1 | - | TRBV10-2 | TGCGCCAGCAGTAAACAGGGGGCGCTTATCACCGGGGAGCTGTTTTTT | CASSKQGALITGELFF
TRBJ2-1 | TRBD2 | - | TRBV5-4 | TGTGCCAGCAGCTTGGGCCTCAGCGGGAGCCTCCCCAATGAGCAGTTCTTC | CASSLGLSGSLPNEQFF
TRBJ1-5 | - | - | TRBV5-8 | TGTGCCAGCAGCTTGGCCGAGTTTCCCTTGCCCCAGCATTTT | CASSLAEFPLPQHF
TRBJ2-2 | TRBD1 | - | TRBV7-9 | TGTGCCAGCCTTGGGGACGGGACAGGGTCCCCCGGGGAGCTGTTTTTT | CASLGDGTGSPGELFF
TRBJ2-1 | TRBD2 | - | TRBV7-9 | TGTGCCAGCAGCCCCCCCGGGGGGAATGAGCAGTTCTTC | CASSPPGGNEQFF
TRBJ2-3 | TRBD2 | - | TRBV27 | TGTGCCAGCAGACTAGCGGGAGGGACAGATACGCAGTATTTT | CASRLAGGTDTQYF
TRBJ2-7 | TRBD2 | - | TRBV4-1 | TGCGCCAGCAGCCAAGTACTAGCGGGATTGTACGAGCAGTACTTC | CASSQVLAGLYEQYF
TRBJ1-1 | - | - | TRBV30 | TGTGCCTGGAGTTCTCAGATGACTGAAGCTTTCTTT | CAWSSQMTEAFF
TRBJ2-5 | TRBD1 | - | TRBV7-9 | TGTGCCAGCAGCTTAGACGGGACAGGCGAAGAGACCCAGTACTTC | CASSLDGTGEETQYF
TRBJ2-5 | - | - | TRBV6-6 | TGTGCCAGCACCCAGACGAGTTTAAGACTGGGGACCCAGTACTTC | CASTQTSLRLGTQYF
TRBJ1-5 | - | many | TRBV28 | TGTGCCAGCAGAGCGAATTTAGGGGGCAATCAGCCCCAGCATTTT | CASRANLGGNQPQHF
TRBJ2-5 | - | - | TRBV27 | TGTGCCAGCAGTTTTGCGAGCCACTGGGAGACCCAGTACTTC | CASSFASHWETQYF
TRBJ2-5 | TRBD2 | - | TRBV2 | TGTGCCAACCCGGGACTAGCGGGAGTAAAGACCCAGTACTTC | CANPGLAGVKTQYF
TRBJ2-7 | - | - | TRBV7-9 | TGTGCCAGCAGCCCCTCGGGATTCCTCGAGCAGTACTTC | CASSPSGFLEQYF
TRBJ2-1 | TRBD1 | - | TRBV28 | TGTGCCAGCGGACCAGGGACAGCCTACAATGAGCAGTTCTTC | CASGPGTAYNEQFF
TRBJ2-7 | - | - | TRBV5-1 | TGCGCCAGCAGTTTACGGGGGAGCGAGCAGTACTTC | CASSLRGSEQYF
TRBJ2-1 | TRBD2 | - | TRBV6-1 | TGTGCCAGCAGTGGACTAGCGGGGCCGGGGGGGAATGAGCAGTTCTTC | CASSGLAGPGGNEQFF
TRBJ2-1 | - | - | TRBV7-9 | TGTGCCAGCAGCTTAGTCTTCCGCCCCTACAATGAGCAGTTCTTC | CASSLVFRPYNEQFF
TRBJ2-2 | TRBD1 | - | TRBV10-1 | TGCGCCAGCAGTCTTCGACAGGGGCCGAACACCGGGGAGCTGTTTTTT | CASSLRQGPNTGELFF
TRBJ2-1 | - | - | TRBV4-3 | TGCGCCAGCAGCCAAGATGAGGGGGGGAGGGCGTATTCCTACAATGAGCAGTTCTTC | CASSQDEGGRAYSYNEQFF
TRBJ2-3 | - | - | TRBV7-9 | TGTGCCAGCAGCCTAGTCAGGGTCGGGCATGCCACAGATACGCAGTATTTT | CASSLVRVGHATDTQYF
TRBJ1-5 | TRBD1 | - | TRBV7-8 | TGTGCCAGCAGCTTAGGGACAGGAGGAAATCAGCCCCAGCATTTT | CASSLGTGGNQPQHF
TRBJ1-5 | - | - | TRBV19 | TGTGCCAGTATGGGAGAAAGCAATCAGCCCCAGCATTTT | CASMGESNQPQHF
TRBJ2-1 | - | - | TRBV6-4 | TGTGCCAGCAGTGACGCGGCTAGCTCCTACAATGAGCAGTTCTTC | CASSDAASSYNEQFF
TRBJ2-7 | - | - | TRBV7-9 | TGTGCCAGCAGCTTAGTTGTTCCCAACGAGCAGTACTTC | CASSLVVPNEQYF
TRBJ2-1 | - | - | TRBV7-8 | TGTGCCAGCAGCTCCACCCGGGCTTTTATTTATGAGCAGTTCTTC | CASSSTRAFIYEQFF
TRBJ2-7 | - | once | TRBV28 | TGTGCCAGCAATGAAGTCTCCTACGAGCAGTACTTC | CASNEVSYEQYF
TRBJ2-3 | TRBD2 | once | TRBV28 | TGTGCCAGCAGTTTGGGACTAGGGACAGATACGCAGTATTTT | CASSLGLGTDTQYF
TRBJ2-1 | - | - | TRBV14 | TGTGCCAGCAGCCCCTCGTGGCAGCGGAGCTCCTACAATGAGCAGTTCTTC | CASSPSWQRSSYNEQFF
TRBJ2-5 | - | - | TRBV9 | TGTGCCAGCAGCGTAGAAGGGACACCGGGGCACGAGACCCAGTACTTC | CASSVEGTPGHETQYF
TRBJ2-7 | - | once | TRBV11-2 | TGTGCCAGCAGCTTAGGGGGACTCTACGAGCAGTACTTC | CASSLGGLYEQYF
TRBJ2-7 | TRBD2 | - | TRBV6-5 | TGTGCCAGCAGTTCTGGGAGGGTCTACGAGCAGTACTTC | CASSSGRVYEQYF
TRBJ2-7 | - | once | TRBV6-1 | TGTGCCAGCGATGGGGACTTCTCCTACGAGCAGTACTTC | CASDGDFSYEQYF
TRBJ2-7 | - | - | TRBV9 | TGTGCCAGCAGCGTCGGCAGCTCCTACGAGCAGTACTTC | CASSVGSSYEQYF
TRBJ2-2 | - | - | TRBV28 | TGTGCCAGCAGTCTAGACAGGCCCACCGGGGAGCTGTTTTTT | CASSLDRPTGELFF
TRBJ2-3 | TRBD2 | few | TRBV10-3 | TGTGCCATCAAGCGGGAGGATGCAGATACGCAGTATTTT | CAIKREDADTQYF
TRBJ2-1 | - | once | TRBV4-1 | TGCGCCAGCAGCCAAAACTCGGCAGGGGTAATACTTGAGCAGTTCTTC | CASSQNSAGVILEQFF
TRBJ1-1 | - | once | TRBV6-4 | TGTGCCAGCAGTGACTACTTCCCGGGGGGGGAAGCTTTCTTT | CASSDYFPGGEAFF
TRBJ2-7 | - | - | TRBV11-2 | TGTGCCAGCAGCTCCGACAACATTTACGAGCAGTACTTC | CASSSDNIYEQYF
TRBJ2-5 | TRBD1 | - | TRBV7-9 | TGTGCCAGCAGTACGCCCGGACAGGGGGGAGAGACCCAGTACTTC | CASSTPGQGGETQYF
TRBJ1-3 | - | - | TRBV5-4 | TGTGCCAGCAGCTTGATCGGGGACCCTGGAAACACCATATATTTT | CASSLIGDPGNTIYF
TRBJ2-5 | TRBD2 | - | TRBV27 | TGTGCCAGCAGTACCAGACTAGCGGAAAAAGAGACCCAGTACTTC | CASSTRLAEKETQYF
TRBJ2-5 | - | - | TRBV7-6 | TGTGCCAGCAGCTTAGTAGGTGGTCCCCAGTACTTC | CASSLVGGPQYF
TRBJ2-7 | - | - | TRBV7-6 | TGTGCCAGCAGCCAGTTCGCCGGGACGGGATACGAGCAGTACTTC | CASSQFAGTGYEQYF
TRBJ2-5 | - | once | TRBV28 | TGTGCCAGCAGTTTGCCTTCCGGCAGACAAGAGACCCAGTACTTC | CASSLPSGRQETQYF
TRBJ1-2 | - | - | TRBV27 | TGTGCCAGCAGTTTATCATTGGACTATGGCTACACCTTC | CASSLSLDYGYTF
TRBJ2-1 | - | - | TRBV7-9 | TGTGCCAGCAGCACTATGGGGGGCCGGGATGAGCAGTTCTTC | CASSTMGGRDEQFF
TRBJ2-1 | - | - | TRBV2 | TGTGCCAGCATTTCGGCGACTGGCGTGTTCTTC | CASISATGVFF
TRBJ2-3 | TRBD2 | - | TRBV9 | TGTGCCAGCAGCGCCAAGGGACTAGCGGGAGCAGATACGCAGTATTTT | CASSAKGLAGADTQYF